What follows are 7 T cell receptor beta chains derived from one specimen sequenced in a study of breast tumors, draining lymph nodes, adjacent tissues. Axillary draining lymph nodes of breast cancer patients supplied the node samples. TCRdb re-called the multiplex PCR reads through MiXCR, storing one row per CDR3 protein. The repertoire includes around 100,000 distinct CDR3 sequences, 21% of them detected once, and less than 1.5% sits in the top ten. Sequenced material: axillary lymph node tissue. These TCRs come from a female donor with breast cancer. Some clones in this sample may be carry-over from other donors' samples.

About this clonotype: With a much larger clone just one base away, this may be a read error. This chain uses TRBV11-2 with TRBJ2-2; D is unresolved. The V gene lost 0 bases and the J gene lost 9 bases, with 11 bases spanning the gap. The CDR3 loop spans 14 amino acids. CDR1 and CDR2 from the germline V gene are SGHAT and FQNNGV. DNA of the CDR3: TGTGCCAGCAGCTTAGATTTGGTGTCCAGGGAGCTGTTTTTT. Translation: CASSLDLVSRELFF.

The sample holds many counts of this clonotype. This sequence joins TRBV7-9 and TRBJ2-5; 7 bases align to TRBD1. Germline-derived CDR1 and CDR2 are SEHNR and FQNEAQ (reference sequence). Germline trimming cut 5 bases from V and 1 base from J; bases unmatched to any gene: 13. CDR3 size: 17 residues. CDR3 sequence (DNA): TGTGCCAGCAGCCCGCCCGGGAACAGGGGAACCCAAGAGACCCAGTACTTC. Translating gives CASSPPGNRGTQETQYF. Based on the CDR3 plus reference TRBV7-9 and TRBJ2-5, the full variable domain is DTGVSQNPRHKITKRGQNVTFRCDPISEHNRLYWYRQTLGQGPEFLTYFQNEAQLEKSRLLSDRFSAERPKGSFSTLEIQRTEQGDSAMYLCASSPPGNRGTQETQYFGPGTRLLVL.

This clonotype was counted many times. The rearrangement uses TRBV6-1 and TRBJ2-5; 7 positions agree with TRBD2. Germline loops: CDR1 MNHNS, CDR2 SASEGT. The V segment lost 0 bases and the J segment 9 bases; nucleotides outside the gene matches: 7. The CDR3 covers 14 residues. Here the CDR3 DNA reads TGTGCCAGCAGTGAAGCACTAGCCCGGGGGGCCCAGTACTTC. Its protein product is CASSEALARGAQYF.

This CDR3 reads CASRLTGGGKNIQYF. CDR3 coding DNA: TGTGCCAGCAGGTTAACGGGGGGGGGCAAAAACATTCAGTACTTC. The rearrangement uses TRBV2 and TRBJ2-4; the match to TRBD2 covers 8 bases. This CDR3 has 15 residues. V dropped 6 bases and J dropped 3; count of bases not matched to a gene: 7. In germline, CDR1 is SNHLY, CDR2 FYNNEI.

This clonotype occurred once. This sequence may be a read error, since a much larger clone differs from it by one base. The chain joins TRBV27 to TRBJ1-6, with no clear D. V lost 5 bases to trimming and J lost 11 bases, with 19 bases between them. CDR1 and CDR2 (germline): MNHEY, SMNVEV (reference sequence). This CDR3 region has 15 residues. This CDR3 reads CASSLQPRAGPPLHF. The CDR3 DNA follows: TGTGCCAGCAGTCTCCAGCCTCGAGCCGGTCCACCCCTCCACTTT.

This chain links TRBV18 with TRBJ1-2, with D maybe TRBD1 (5 bases). Germline V gene lookup returns CDR1 KGHSH and CDR2 LQKENI. This CDR3 has 14 amino acids. Trimming left V 2 bases short and J 6 bases short, with 13 bases between. CDR3 sequence reads: CASSPAAGRDGYTF. CDR3 DNA: TGTGCCAGCTCACCAGCGGCAGGGAGGGATGGCTACACCTTC.

This clonotype was counted many times. V gene TRBV4-2 combines with J gene TRBJ2-7; D is perhaps TRBD2 (6 bases). The V gene's germline CDR1 is LGHNA and CDR2 YNFKEQ. Trimming cost V 8 bases and J 0 bases, with 17 bases left between them. This CDR3 spans 15 amino acids. The CDR3 sequence is CASREWRDLSYEQYF. CDR3 DNA: TGTGCCAGCCGGGAGTGGCGGGACCTCTCCTACGAGCAGTACTTC.